The 6 T cell receptor beta chains presented below share a single source sample, sequenced in a study of T cell changes during pregnancy in multiple sclerosis. Profiled with immunoSEQ multiplex PCR; TCRdb holds only in-frame clones, not every one. The sample records 26,000 or so clones, around 90% being singletons. Sequenced material: CD4+ T cells from peripheral blood mononuclear cells, taken in the first trimester of pregnancy. The receptors here all came from a female donor in good health, enrolled as a control in a pregnancy study.

The chain recombines TRBV29-1 with TRBJ2-1; TRBD1 might be the D (6 bases). Germline V gives CDR1 SQVTM, CDR2 ANQGSEA. The CDR3 has 11 amino acids. CDR3 in amino acids: CSFDRYNEQFF. CDR3 in DNA: TGCAGTTTTGACAGGTACAATGAGCAGTTCTTC.

This chain links TRBV7-6 with TRBJ2-5, with D perhaps matching TRBD2 (5 bases). Trimming took off 1 base at V and 3 bases at J, with 9 bases between the two ends. Germline V gives CDR1 SGHVS, CDR2 FNYEAQ. The CDR3 runs 14 residues. The CDR3 coding sequence is TGTGCCAGCAGCTTAGTCGGGGAAAAAGAGACCCAGTACTTC. Its protein product is CASSLVGEKETQYF. The full variable domain, rest sourced from reference TRBV7-6 and TRBJ2-5, is GAGVSQSPRYKVTKRGQDVALRCDPISGHVSLYWYRQALGQGPEFLTYFNYEAQQDKSGLPNDRFSAERPEGSISTLTIQRTEQRDSAMYRCASSLVGEKETQYFGPGTRLLVL.

This clone was observed a handful of times. This chain uses TRBV7-2 with TRBJ2-1; 8 nucleotides line up with TRBD2. Germline lookup yields CDR1 SGHTA and CDR2 FQGNSA. V lost 8 bases and J lost 4; bases outside the gene matches: 10. The length of the CDR3 is 15 residues. The CDR3 is CASALTSGSYNEQFF. The DNA of the CDR3 is TGTGCCAGCGCACTAACTAGCGGATCGTACAATGAGCAGTTCTTC.

This clone has just one count. V usage is TRBV28 and J usage is TRBJ2-7; 11 bases are shared with TRBD1. The CDR3 is 13 amino acids. Germline values: CDR1 MDHEN, CDR2 SYDVKM. V lost 11 bases to trimming and J lost 10 bases; unmatched junction nucleotides: 13. The CDR3 region is CAVNWDRGVSQYF. CDR3 DNA: TGTGCCGTGAACTGGGACAGGGGGGTTTCACAGTACTTC.

The V and J genes are TRBV18 and TRBJ2-1; 12 positions agree with TRBD2. Trimming cost V 2 bases and J 7 bases; bases outside gene matches: 15. Germline V gives CDR1 KGHSH, CDR2 LQKENI. The CDR3 sequence is 19 residues long. As DNA, the CDR3 is TGTGCCAGCTCACCATTGTCGCTAGCGGGAGGGCCGACGCGTAATGAGCAGTTCTTC. Protein: CASSPLSLAGGPTRNEQFF.

In this sample, this clone turned up once. The chain is built from TRBV4-3 and TRBJ2-4; 9 positions match TRBD1. Germline V gene lookup returns CDR1 LGHNA and CDR2 YSLEER. The CDR3 runs 14 residues. Trimming took 4 bases from V and 4 from J; bases not matched to a gene: 2. The chain's CDR3 is CASSRDRAKNIQYF. The CDR3, as DNA: TGCGCCAGCAGCCGGGACAGGGCGAAAAACATTCAGTACTTC.